The 25 T cell receptor beta chains below were found in one sample sequenced in a study of cytomegalovirus exposure and HLA in healthy donors. The PCR contained 60 Vbeta and 13 Jbeta primers. The method was immunoSEQ multiplex PCR; TCRdb's version includes in-frame clones alone and lacks a portion of them. This sample contains 200,000 or so clones. Sequencing was done on a sample of PBMCs. These receptors were collected from a boy between 10 and 17 years old in good health and CMV-seronegative.

The chain is built from TRBV11-1 and TRBJ2-7; tentatively, D is TRBD1 (5 bases). Per germline, CDR1 SGHAT and CDR2 FQDESV (reference sequence). There are 16 residues in the CDR3. V lost 2 bases and J 0 bases, leaving 14 bases between the germline ends. In DNA form, the CDR3 reads TGTGCCAGCAGCTTACACGCAGGGATTTACTCCTACGAGCAGTACTTC. Protein: CASSLHAGIYSYEQYF. The variable domain in full, with the rest retrieved from reference TRBV11-1 and TRBJ2-7, is EAEVAQSPRYKITEKSQAVAFWCDPISGHATLYWYRQILGQGPELLVQFQDESVVDDSQLPKDRFSAERLKGVDSTLKIQPAELGDSAMYLCASSLHAGIYSYEQYFGPGTRLTVT.

This chain joins TRBV7-6 and TRBJ2-1; TRBD2 agrees at 12 bases. Germline lookup yields CDR1 SGHVS and CDR2 FNYEAQ. V lost 3 bases to trimming and J lost 3 bases; unmatched junction nucleotides: 9. The CDR3 covers 18 residues. The chain's CDR3 is CASSLGSSGGALYNEQFF. In nucleotides, the CDR3 is TGTGCCAGCAGCTTGGGGTCTAGCGGGGGGGCCCTCTACAATGAGCAGTTCTTC.

The chain carries TRBV6-4 and TRBJ1-2, with D possibly matching TRBD1 (6 bases). The CDR3 consists of 14 residues. The germline V and J ends were trimmed by 7 bases and 8 bases, with 20 bases remaining between them. Germline V gene sequence: CDR1 MRHNA, CDR2 SNTAGT. The DNA for the CDR3 is TGTGCCAGCACCGGACCCAGGGGCCTACAGGGCTACACCTTC. It encodes CASTGPRGLQGYTF.

The V gene is TRBV6-5, the J gene TRBJ1-1; no clear D gene. The germline gives CDR1 MNHEY, CDR2 SVGAGI. V gave up 5 bases and J gave up 0 bases, with 7 bases separating them. The CDR3 covers 13 residues. This chain's CDR3 is CASSKTLNTEAFF. The CDR3 DNA sequence: TGTGCCAGCAGTAAGACATTGAACACTGAAGCTTTCTTT.

The V and J genes are TRBV9 and TRBJ2-3; D is ambiguous. V was cut by 0 bases and J by 5 bases, with 4 bases left in between. The CDR3 totals 12 residues. Germline assignment: CDR1 SGDLS and CDR2 YYNGEE. Here the CDR3 DNA reads TGTGCCAGCAGCGTAGACTTAGATACGCAGTATTTT. This sequence encodes CASSVDLDTQYF.

With respect to this clone: An end of the junction differs from the germline gene, which may be a read error. The rearrangement joins TRBV5-8 to TRBJ2-2, with TRBD2 matching 8 bases. In germline, CDR1 is SGHTS, CDR2 YDEGEE. The CDR3 covers 15 residues. The CDR3 DNA sequence: TGTGCCAGCAGCTTCGGCGGGGGGAACGCCGGGGAGCTGTTTTTT. This translates into CASSFGGGNAGELFF.

This chain connects TRBV18 to TRBJ2-5; D ambiguous. CDR1 and CDR2 from the germline V gene are KGHSH and LQKENI. CDR3 length: 14 residues. Trimming removed 0 bases from V and 4 bases from J, with 9 bases in between. CDR3 region: CASSPPGSRETQYF. The CDR3, as DNA: TGTGCCAGCTCACCACCGGGTAGCCGAGAGACCCAGTACTTC. Looking up the rest from reference TRBV18 and TRBJ2-5 gives the full variable domain: NAGVMQNPRHLVRRRGQEARLRCSPMKGHSHVYWYRQLPEEGLKFMVYLQKENIIDESGMPKERFSAEFPKEGPSILRIQQVVRGDSAAYFCASSPPGSRETQYFGPGTRLLVL.

The gene calls are TRBV13 and TRBJ2-1, with TRBD2 matching 8 bases. The CDR3 runs 17 residues. Trimming cost V 3 bases and J 0 bases; bases outside gene matches: 7. The germline gives CDR1 PRHDT, CDR2 FYEKMQ (reference sequence). CDR3 sequence: CASSFGRGASSYNEQFF. The CDR3 DNA reads as TGTGCCAGCAGCTTCGGGCGGGGGGCGAGCTCCTACAATGAGCAGTTCTTC. Combining the CDR3 with reference TRBV13 and TRBJ2-1 gives the whole variable domain AAGVIQSPRHLIKEKRETATLKCYPIPRHDTVYWYQQGPGQDPQFLISFYEKMQSDKGSIPDRFSAQQFSDYHSELNMSSLELGDSALYFCASSFGRGASSYNEQFFGPGTRLTVL.

The V call is TRBV5-6, the J call TRBJ1-2, with D possibly being TRBD1 (6 bases). V gave up 1 base and J gave up 6 bases, with 13 bases separating them. CDR3 length: 14 amino acids. In germline, CDR1 is SGHDT, CDR2 YYEEEE. The CDR3 is CASSLLAGVNGYTF. CDR3 sequence (DNA): TGTGCCAGCAGCTTGCTCGCAGGGGTGAATGGCTACACCTTC.

The chain combines TRBV4-2 with TRBJ2-1; TRBD2 aligns across 11 bases. The trim removed 4 bases at V and 8 bases at J, leaving 13 bases unmatched. The CDR3 totals 17 residues. In germline, CDR1 is LGHNA, CDR2 YNFKEQ. In DNA form, the CDR3 reads TGTGCCAGCAGCCCCCTAGACCCCCTAGCGGGGGGTTATGAGCAGTTCTTC. It encodes CASSPLDPLAGGYEQFF.

The J gene is TRBJ2-2, the V gene TRBV11-2; D ambiguous. Germline V gene sequence: CDR1 SGHAT, CDR2 FQNNGV. Trimming took 3 bases from V and 5 from J, leaving 16 bases between them. The CDR3 has 16 amino acids. In DNA, the CDR3 is TGTGCCAGCAGCTTGCACACCGAGCGTATGACCGGGGAGCTGTTTTTT. Amino acid sequence: CASSLHTERMTGELFF.

As regards this clone: The same CDR3 also results from other DNA sequences found in this sample. V and J are TRBV29-1 and TRBJ2-7; perhaps TRBD2 as D (6 bases). The CDR3 is 12 residues long. CDR1 and CDR2 from the germline V gene are SQVTM and ANQGSEA. The V end lost 4 bases, the J end lost 3 bases, and 10 bases lay between the germline ends. The CDR3 DNA is TGCAGCGTTGTCCTCGGGGGCTACGAGCAGTACTTC. Its translation: CSVVLGGYEQYF.

The rearrangement joins TRBV5-4 to TRBJ1-2, with TRBD1 identical over 7 bases. J was trimmed by 0 bases and V by 5 bases; bases with no gene match: 4. The CDR3 has 14 residues. The germline CDR1 and CDR2 sequences are SGHNT and YYREEE (reference sequence). The CDR3, as DNA: TGTGCCAGCAGAGCAGACAGGGCTAACTATGGCTACACCTTC. Amino acid sequence: CASRADRANYGYTF.

The rearrangement joins TRBV15 to TRBJ1-4; possible D gene TRBD1, 6 bases. Trimming shortened V by 0 bases and J by 4 bases, and 9 bases separated the two germline ends. CDR3 length equals 15 residues. Germline V gives CDR1 LNHNV, CDR2 YYDKDF (reference sequence). The CDR3 spells CATSRDRGGNEKLFF. The CDR3, as DNA: TGTGCCACCAGCAGAGACAGGGGCGGTAATGAAAAACTGTTTTTT.

The V call is TRBV20-1, the J call TRBJ2-2; the D is unclear. CDR3 length equals 11 residues. V dropped 6 bases and J dropped 5 bases, with 7 bases sitting between them. CDR1 is DFQATT and CDR2 is SNEGSKA in the germline V gene (reference sequence). The CDR3 protein is CSALSTGELFF. The CDR3 DNA follows: TGCAGTGCCCTCAGTACCGGGGAGCTGTTTTTT.

The chain links TRBV2 to TRBJ2-3; 8 bases match TRBD1. Germline CDR1 is SNHLY and CDR2 is FYNNEI. The trim removed 6 bases at V and 2 bases at J, leaving 7 bases unmatched. This CDR3 is built from 15 residues. This CDR3 is CASSAQGVYTDTQYF. The CDR3 DNA is TGTGCCAGCAGCGCACAGGGGGTTTACACAGATACGCAGTATTTT. The full variable domain, completed using reference TRBV2 and TRBJ2-3, is EPEVTQTPSHQVTQMGQEVILRCVPISNHLYFYWYRQILGQKVEFLVSFYNNEISEKSEIFDDQFSVERPDGSNFTLKIRSTKLEDSAMYFCASSAQGVYTDTQYFGPGTRLTVL.

Points on this clone: The identical CDR3 is also encoded by other nucleotide sequences in the sample. The V and J genes are TRBV27 and TRBJ1-5; unclear D gene. The germline gives CDR1 MNHEY, CDR2 SMNVEV (reference sequence). V was shortened by 2 bases and J by 0 bases, with 5 bases between the two germline ends. CDR3 length: 14 residues. The CDR3 nucleotides read TGTGCCAGCAGTTTAGGCCGTAGCAATCAGCCCCAGCATTTT. It is translated as CASSLGRSNQPQHF.

The V and J genes are TRBV29-1 and TRBJ2-5, with 10 positions matching TRBD2. The CDR3 has 14 residues. Germline values: CDR1 SQVTM, CDR2 ANQGSEA. J was trimmed by 5 bases and V by 3 bases; bases with no gene match: 6. This CDR3 is CSVDPSGGWETQYF. The CDR3 DNA sequence: TGCAGCGTTGATCCTAGCGGGGGCTGGGAGACCCAGTACTTC.

V usage is TRBV30 and J usage is TRBJ1-4; D is perhaps TRBD1 (5 bases). The V gene's germline CDR1 is GTSNPN and CDR2 SVGIG (reference sequence). Trimming pared 5 bases from V and 0 bases from J, leaving 10 bases between. The CDR3 spans 14 residues. The CDR3 loop is CAWGGGATNEKLFF. CDR3 in DNA: TGTGCCTGGGGGGGAGGAGCAACTAATGAAAAACTGTTTTTT.

V is TRBV30 and J is TRBJ1-6; 7 bases line up with TRBD1. V was pared by 5 bases and J by 9 bases, with 10 bases of the junction left unmatched. The CDR3 has 14 amino acids. Per the germline V gene, CDR1 is GTSNPN and CDR2 is SVGIG (reference sequence). Here the CDR3 DNA reads TGTGCCTGGGGACCTCAGGGGGAAGGTTCACCCCTCCACTTT. This sequence encodes CAWGPQGEGSPLHF.

The V call is TRBV7-2, the J call TRBJ1-1; no definite D call. The CDR3 loop spans 13 amino acids. Germline V gene lookup returns CDR1 SGHTA and CDR2 FQGNSA. V was trimmed by 1 base and J by 4 bases, leaving 7 bases between them. CDR3 sequence: CASSLESVTEAFF. In nucleotides, the CDR3 is TGTGCCAGCAGCTTAGAATCCGTCACTGAAGCTTTCTTT.

The J gene is TRBJ1-1, the V gene TRBV5-5, with no clear D. Germline V CDR1 and CDR2: SGHKS, YYEKEE (reference sequence). Trimming left V 1 base short and J 1 base short, with 23 bases between. CDR3 length: 19 residues. The CDR3 nucleotides read TGTGCCAGCAGCTTGAATCCGGGAGGTTCGAGTCCTAAGAACACTGAAGCTTTCTTT. This gives the protein CASSLNPGGSSPKNTEAFF.

This chain connects TRBV10-3 to TRBJ1-3; D remains unclear. The V gene's germline CDR1 is ENHRY and CDR2 SYGVKD. This CDR3 contains 14 residues. With 4 bases removed from V and 0 bases from J, the gap between germline ends came to 7 bases. The chain's CDR3 is CAISAPNSGNTIYF. CDR3 DNA sequence: TGTGCCATCAGTGCCCCCAACTCTGGAAACACCATATATTTT.

The V call is TRBV29-1, the J call TRBJ1-2; D is perhaps TRBD1 (5 bases). The germline V and J ends were trimmed by 6 bases and 2 bases, with 19 bases remaining between them. Germline lookup yields CDR1 SQVTM and CDR2 ANQGSEA. The CDR3 contains 15 residues. CDR3 protein: CSVSVWGRGNYGYTF. CDR3 coding DNA: TGCAGCGTCTCCGTGTGGGGGAGGGGAAACTATGGCTACACCTTC.

This chain links TRBV14 with TRBJ2-1; TRBD2 aligns across 10 bases. In germline, CDR1 is SGHDN, CDR2 FVKESK. The trim removed 6 bases at V and 8 bases at J, leaving 10 bases unmatched. This CDR3 spans 15 amino acids. CDR3 coding DNA: TGTGCCAGCAGAGCGCAAGCGGGGGGGATGGATGAGCAGTTCTTC. Translating it yields CASRAQAGGMDEQFF.